This is a list of T cell receptor beta chains from one sample in a study of blood T cells in healthy people across ages. TCRdb processed the 5' RACE reads anew with MiXCR; each CDR3 protein has one entry. This sample has about 1.4 million distinct CDR3 sequences; roughly 59% occur once, and the top ten carry 5.5% to 8%. Sequencing input: blood. These receptors were collected from a man in his late teens or twenties in good health. Both conserved end residues are part of each CDR3. A D gene is named only where the DNA matches it firmly. Expanded clones get a size class; other rows say once, few or many, or leave the size out.

cdr3_nt: TGTGCCAGCAGACCCGGGCCCTTGGAAGGAAAACTGTTTTTT
cdr3_aa: CASRPGPLEGKLFF
v_call: TRBV2
clone_size: .
cdr3_length: 14
j_call: TRBJ1-4
d_call: .

cdr3_nt: TGTGCCAGCAGTGTGGCAGGGGACGAATATGGCTACACCTTC
cdr3_aa: CASSVAGDEYGYTF
v_call: TRBV6-1
clone_size: .
cdr3_length: 14
j_call: TRBJ1-2
d_call: .

cdr3_nt: TGCAGCGTTGAATTTACAAACAATAAGCAGTTCTTC
cdr3_aa: CSVEFTNNKQFF
v_call: TRBV29-1
clone_size: .
cdr3_length: 12
j_call: TRBJ2-1
d_call: .

cdr3_nt: TGTGCCAGCAGGCCTAGCGCACCCTACGAGCAGTACTTC
cdr3_aa: CASRPSAPYEQYF
v_call: TRBV12-3/TRBV12-4
clone_size: .
cdr3_length: 13
j_call: TRBJ2-7
d_call: .

cdr3_nt: TGCAGCGTTGTGAAACCCGCTACGCGCGAGCAGTACTTC
cdr3_aa: CSVVKPATREQYF
v_call: TRBV29-1
clone_size: .
cdr3_length: 13
j_call: TRBJ2-7
d_call: .

cdr3_nt: TGTGCCACCAGCAGACTTCCCCGACTGGAAACCACAGATACGCAGTATTTT
cdr3_aa: CATSRLPRLETTDTQYF
v_call: TRBV15
clone_size: .
cdr3_length: 17
j_call: TRBJ2-3
d_call: .

cdr3_nt: TGCAGCGTTGAAGTGTGGACAGGGCCCTACGAGCAGTACTTC
cdr3_aa: CSVEVWTGPYEQYF
v_call: TRBV29-1
clone_size: .
cdr3_length: 14
j_call: TRBJ2-7
d_call: TRBD1

cdr3_nt: TGTGCCAGCAGCTCCGCCTACTCAGGGGGAGGAGGGGCCAAAAACATTCAGTACTTC
cdr3_aa: CASSSAYSGGGGAKNIQYF
v_call: TRBV7-9
clone_size: .
cdr3_length: 19
j_call: TRBJ2-4
d_call: .

cdr3_nt: TGCAGTGCGCTGGCCGGCCCTGAAGTCCCAGATACGCAGTATTTT
cdr3_aa: CSALAGPEVPDTQYF
v_call: TRBV20-1
clone_size: .
cdr3_length: 15
j_call: TRBJ2-3
d_call: .

cdr3_nt: TGCAGCGTTGGCTTGTCTCCAGGGAGGGACTATGGCTACACCTTC
cdr3_aa: CSVGLSPGRDYGYTF
v_call: TRBV29-1
clone_size: .
cdr3_length: 15
j_call: TRBJ1-2
d_call: .

cdr3_nt: TGCAGTGGAGGGGGGGCTTCGGATGAGCAGTTCTTC
cdr3_aa: CSGGGASDEQFF
v_call: TRBV20-1
clone_size: once
cdr3_length: 12
j_call: TRBJ2-1
d_call: .

cdr3_nt: TGTGCCAGCAGCGCCCCTCCCGCGGCTAACTATGGCTACACCTTC
cdr3_aa: CASSAPPAANYGYTF
v_call: TRBV9
clone_size: few
cdr3_length: 15
j_call: TRBJ1-2
d_call: .

cdr3_nt: TGTGCCAGCGGAACTAGCCTCCGGGCCTACAATGAGCAGTTCTTC
cdr3_aa: CASGTSLRAYNEQFF
v_call: TRBV7-2
clone_size: .
cdr3_length: 15
j_call: TRBJ2-1
d_call: .

cdr3_nt: TGTGCCAGCAGCCCTCGGGGTAGGGAAACATCCGGGGAGCTGTTTTTT
cdr3_aa: CASSPRGRETSGELFF
v_call: TRBV7-2
clone_size: .
cdr3_length: 16
j_call: TRBJ2-2
d_call: .

cdr3_nt: TGCAGTGCTAAACACAGGGATACCTACGAGCAGTACTTC
cdr3_aa: CSAKHRDTYEQYF
v_call: TRBV20-1
clone_size: .
cdr3_length: 13
j_call: TRBJ2-7
d_call: .

cdr3_nt: TGCGCCAGCAGCCTCTTACCGGGATCCTACAATGAGCAGTTCTTC
cdr3_aa: CASSLLPGSYNEQFF
v_call: TRBV4-1
clone_size: .
cdr3_length: 15
j_call: TRBJ2-1
d_call: .

cdr3_nt: TGCAGTGCCCCTCACGGGAACCATCGCGGGGAGCTGTTTTTT
cdr3_aa: CSAPHGNHRGELFF
v_call: TRBV20-1
clone_size: .
cdr3_length: 14
j_call: TRBJ2-2
d_call: .

cdr3_nt: TGCAGCGTCCAAATGCCTCTCCCGGGGACCCAGTACTTC
cdr3_aa: CSVQMPLPGTQYF
v_call: TRBV29-1
clone_size: .
cdr3_length: 13
j_call: TRBJ2-5
d_call: .

cdr3_nt: TGTGCCTCCGAGGGCAGGGCTAACTATGGCTACACCTTC
cdr3_aa: CASEGRANYGYTF
v_call: TRBV6-2/TRBV6-3
clone_size: once
cdr3_length: 13
j_call: TRBJ1-2
d_call: .

cdr3_nt: TGTGCTAGTGCCCAGACAGGGGTCACTGAAGCTTTCTTT
cdr3_aa: CASAQTGVTEAFF
v_call: TRBV12-5
clone_size: .
cdr3_length: 13
j_call: TRBJ1-1
d_call: TRBD1

cdr3_nt: TGTGCCAGCAGCCAAGATGGCGGCCCAGGCTCCTACGAGCAGTACTTC
cdr3_aa: CASSQDGGPGSYEQYF
v_call: TRBV4-2
clone_size: .
cdr3_length: 16
j_call: TRBJ2-7
d_call: .

cdr3_nt: TGCAGTGCTACCCGATTAGGCGGGGAGCAGTTCTTC
cdr3_aa: CSATRLGGEQFF
v_call: TRBV20-1
clone_size: few
cdr3_length: 12
j_call: TRBJ2-1
d_call: .

cdr3_nt: TGTGCCAGCAGTGACCCTCTAGCGGGAGTCGGCACAGATACGCAGTATTTT
cdr3_aa: CASSDPLAGVGTDTQYF
v_call: TRBV12-3/TRBV12-4
clone_size: .
cdr3_length: 17
j_call: TRBJ2-3
d_call: TRBD2

cdr3_nt: TGTGCCAGCAGTCCCCTCGGGGGGCCTCCTCTCTCTGGGGCCAACGTCCTGACTTTC
cdr3_aa: CASSPLGGPPLSGANVLTF
v_call: TRBV12-3/TRBV12-4
clone_size: .
cdr3_length: 19
j_call: TRBJ2-6
d_call: .

cdr3_nt: TGTGCCAGCAGCTTTCGCAGAGGTAGCACAGATACGCAGTATTTT
cdr3_aa: CASSFRRGSTDTQYF
v_call: TRBV11-2
clone_size: .
cdr3_length: 15
j_call: TRBJ2-3
d_call: .

cdr3_nt: TGTGCCAGCAGTTTAACCGGGCTAGCAACTAGGCGGCAGTTCTTC
cdr3_aa: CASSLTGLATRRQFF
v_call: TRBV27
clone_size: .
cdr3_length: 15
j_call: TRBJ2-1
d_call: .

cdr3_nt: TGCGCCAGCTCCCGGACAGGGGCTAGCTCCTACAATGAGCAGTTCTTC
cdr3_aa: CASSRTGASSYNEQFF
v_call: TRBV5-1
clone_size: .
cdr3_length: 16
j_call: TRBJ2-1
d_call: TRBD1